These 11 T cell receptor beta chains were sequenced from one sample in a study of cytomegalovirus exposure and HLA in healthy donors. 60 Vbeta and 13 Jbeta primers were used in PCR. Produced via immunoSEQ multiplex PCR; TCRdb's table is partial and in-frame only. Of approximately 150,000 clones listed, more than 75% are singletons. Sequenced input: PBMCs. Source of these receptors: a human donor in good health.

This clone was seen more than once but under ten times. V and J are TRBV6-5 and TRBJ2-7; TRBD1 matches at 7 bases. The V gene end was trimmed by 5 bases and the J gene end by 2 bases; junction bases not matched to a gene: 6. The CDR3 extends over 14 amino acids. The germline gives CDR1 MNHEY, CDR2 SVGAGI. The CDR3 sequence: CASSARDRAYEQYF. As DNA, the CDR3 is TGTGCCAGCAGTGCCCGGGACAGAGCCTACGAGCAGTACTTC.

The rearrangement uses TRBV4-3 and TRBJ2-1; 8 bases fit TRBD2. CDR1 and CDR2 from the germline V gene are LGHNA and YSLEER. The V and J ends lost 3 bases and 3 bases, in that order; junction bases with no gene match: 10. The CDR3 totals 17 residues. The chain's CDR3 is CASSQGREGSYYNEQFF. The CDR3 region has the DNA TGCGCCAGCAGCCAGGGCCGGGAGGGATCATACTACAATGAGCAGTTCTTC.

The rearrangement uses TRBV10-3 and TRBJ2-7; TRBD1 matches at 9 bases. After removal of 6 bases from V and 1 base from J, the junction contained 1 base not matched to a gene. This CDR3 has 13 residues. Germline V gene data show CDR1 as ENHRY and CDR2 as SYGVKD. The CDR3 reads CAIRTGGSYEQYF. The CDR3, as DNA: TGTGCCATCAGGACAGGGGGTTCCTACGAGCAGTACTTC.

This rearrangement joins TRBV7-6 to TRBJ1-6; D not certain. Germline V gene lookup returns CDR1 SGHVS and CDR2 FNYEAQ. V was trimmed by 3 bases and J by 7 bases, leaving 10 bases between them. There are 14 residues in the CDR3. In nucleotides, the CDR3 is TGTGCCAGCAGCTTCTTGCAGAAGAATTCACCCCTCCACTTT. Protein product: CASSFLQKNSPLHF.

The chain combines TRBV4-1 with TRBJ2-1, with 8 bases fitting TRBD2. The germline gives CDR1 MGHRA, CDR2 YSYEKL. V was pared by 1 base and J by 4 bases, with 6 bases of the junction left unmatched. This CDR3 spans 16 amino acids. CDR3 amino acids: CASSQASGSRYNEQFF. Written as DNA, the CDR3 is TGCGCCAGCAGCCAAGCGAGCGGGAGTCGTTACAATGAGCAGTTCTTC.

The V call is TRBV7-2, the J call TRBJ2-2; D is undetermined. Trimming shortened V by 5 bases and J by 7 bases, and 23 bases separated the two germline ends. Germline V CDR1 and CDR2: SGHTA, FQGNSA. The CDR3 contains 17 residues. The CDR3 bases are TGTGCCAGCAGCCACCCCCCTCCAGTTCCCGTTGACGGGGAGCTGTTTTTT. It specifies CASSHPPPVPVDGELFF.

This clone was found once. This chain joins TRBV12-1 and TRBJ2-3; TRBD2, the D gene given by the table, was not confirmed from the DNA. TRBV12-1 is deemed a pseudogene. The CDR3 is 16 amino acids. The CDR3 here is CASSPTPSGSTDTQYF. CDR3 coding DNA: TGTGCCAGCAGCCCAACACCTAGCGGGAGCACAGATACGCAGTATTTT.

The count of this clone is one. This sequence joins TRBV10-2 and TRBJ2-7; 9 nucleotides align to TRBD1. This CDR3 has 14 amino acids. Germline CDR1 is WSHSY and CDR2 is SAAADI. J gave up 0 bases and V 7 bases, and 4 bases lay outside the gene matches. The CDR3 sequence: CASIGTGSSYEQYF. CDR3 nucleotides: TGCGCCAGCATTGGGACAGGGAGCTCCTACGAGCAGTACTTC.

The rearrangement joins TRBV28 to TRBJ1-5; 7 bases map to TRBD1. Germline lookup yields CDR1 MDHEN and CDR2 SYDVKM. The CDR3 runs 14 residues. V lost 2 bases, J lost 7 bases, and 5 bases stayed unmatched. In DNA, the CDR3 is TGTGCCAGCAGTTTAAGACAGGGTCACCAGCCCCAGCATTTT. Protein: CASSLRQGHQPQHF.

In its sample, this clone was seen once. The rearrangement joins TRBV5-6 to TRBJ1-1, with a possible D match to TRBD1 (5 bases). The CDR3 is 16 residues long. Trimming took off 2 bases at V and 4 bases at J, with 18 bases between the two ends. The germline gives CDR1 SGHDT, CDR2 YYEEEE. The CDR3 sequence: CASSFEAGRQSTEAFF. For the CDR3, the DNA is TGTGCCAGCAGCTTTGAGGCAGGGAGGCAAAGCACTGAAGCTTTCTTT. The full variable domain, completed using reference TRBV5-6 and TRBJ1-1, is DAGVTQSPTHLIKTRGQQVTLRCSPKSGHDTVSWYQQALGQGPQFIFQYYEEEERQRGNFPDRFSGHQFPNYSSELNVNALLLGDSALYLCASSFEAGRQSTEAFFGQGTRLTVV.

This clone was picked up a small number of times. The chain recombines TRBV6-5 with TRBJ1-2; 8 bases fit TRBD1. V shed 2 bases, J shed 8 bases, and the junction held 7 bases outside the gene matches. This CDR3 comprises 14 residues. Germline assignment: CDR1 MNHEY and CDR2 SVGAGI. CDR3 nucleotide sequence: TGTGCCAGCAGTTACGACAGGGGTAGGGACGGCTACACCTTC. Translating it yields CASSYDRGRDGYTF.